One sample yielded the 21 T cell receptor beta chains listed below, sequenced in a study of T cell repertoires in cytomegalovirus infection. Their specific antigens are unknown. Each CDR3 protein is one row after TCRdb ran MiXCR on the reads. This sample has around 750,000 distinct CDR3 sequences; about 30% occur once, and the top ten carry around 12%. The sample consisted of cultured CD8+ T cells from PBMCs, taken from culture after CMV antigen stimulation. These receptors all come from a human donor in good health (CMV status not recorded). Some clones in this sample may be carry-over from other donors' samples.

The chain couples TRBV6-2 or TRBV6-3 to TRBJ2-2, with D possibly called TRBD1 or TRBD2 (6 bases each). V lost 2 bases and J lost 5, with 15 bases in between. The length of the CDR3 is 16 residues. From germline, CDR1 is MNHEY and CDR2 SVGEGT. CDR3 amino acids: CASSYVGGRRTGELFF. As DNA, the CDR3 is TGTGCCAGCAGTTACGTGGGGGGCAGGAGGACCGGGGAGCTGTTTTTT.

J is TRBJ2-1 and V is TRBV2, with TRBD1 identical over 7 bases. The CDR3 extends over 16 amino acids. Germline lookup yields CDR1 SNHLY and CDR2 FYNNEI. Trimming at V came to 5 bases and at J to 0 bases, leaving 7 bases not matched to a gene. The CDR3 coding sequence is TGTGCCAGCAGTCGACAGGGAACGAGCTCCTACAATGAGCAGTTCTTC. It specifies CASSRQGTSSYNEQFF.

This clonotype has only a few counts. The V call is TRBV19, the J call TRBJ2-1; TRBD2 matches 8 bases. Looked up from germline, CDR1 is LNHDA and CDR2 is SQIVND (reference sequence). Trimming cost V 5 bases and J 0 bases; bases outside gene matches: 9. This CDR3 is built from 17 residues. CDR3: CASSLPSGPSSYNEQFF. DNA of the CDR3: TGTGCCAGTAGTCTCCCTAGCGGGCCGAGCTCCTACAATGAGCAGTTCTTC.

In its sample, this clonotype was seen a few times. The J gene is TRBJ2-3, the V gene TRBV23-1; D gene uncertain. TRBV23-1 is flagged as an ORF with uncertain function. The length of the CDR3 is 16 residues. Trimming took 0 bases from V and 0 from J, leaving 10 bases between them. CDR3 sequence reads: CASSQSAGPSTDTQYF. CDR3 in DNA: TGCGCCAGCAGTCAATCGGCTGGGCCTAGCACAGATACGCAGTATTTT.

The gene calls are TRBV7-2 and TRBJ2-1; 11 positions match TRBD2. The CDR3 spans 18 residues. With 4 bases clipped from V and 6 bases from J, the junction kept 14 bases outside the gene matches. Germline V gene sequence: CDR1 SGHTA, CDR2 FQGNSA. This CDR3 reads CASSSRASGGSVSNEQFF. The CDR3 DNA follows: TGTGCCAGCAGCTCCAGAGCTAGCGGGGGGTCGGTTAGCAATGAGCAGTTCTTC.

This clonotype occurred many times. The V call is TRBV7-9, the J call TRBJ2-1; D may be TRBD1 (6 bases). The ends were cut back, 1 base at V and 5 bases at J, with 12 bases in the middle. Germline CDR1 is SEHNR and CDR2 is FQNEAQ (reference sequence). This CDR3 comprises 15 residues. CDR3 sequence: CASSLGWPGDNEQFF. The DNA of the CDR3 is TGTGCCAGCAGCTTAGGATGGCCAGGGGACAATGAGCAGTTCTTC.

V gene TRBV9 combines with J gene TRBJ1-5; D uncertain. The germline gives CDR1 SGDLS, CDR2 YYNGEE. V was clipped by 7 bases and J by 2 bases, with 7 bases between them. The CDR3 has 12 residues. The CDR3, as DNA: TGTGCCAGCGGAATAGGCAATCAGCCCCAGCATTTT. Its translation: CASGIGNQPQHF.

The chain joins TRBV29-1 to TRBJ2-6, with unresolved D. This CDR3 spans 17 amino acids. CDR1 is SQVTM and CDR2 is ANQGSEA in the germline V gene. Trimming pared 4 bases from V and 0 bases from J, leaving 16 bases between. In nucleotides, the CDR3 is TGCAGCGTTGTAGTCAGATTTGGGTCCTCTGGGGCCAACGTCCTGACTTTC. This encodes CSVVVRFGSSGANVLTF.

This clonotype was seen only a few times. The CDR3 sequence: CASSLAGAVDTQYF. As DNA, the CDR3 is TGCGCCAGCAGCTTAGCGGGGGCGGTGGATACGCAGTATTTT. V is TRBV5-1 and J is TRBJ2-3, with 8 positions matching TRBD2. The germline gives CDR1 SGHRS, CDR2 YFSETQ. The CDR3 contains 14 residues. V lost 2 bases and J lost 6; bases outside the gene matches: 5.

This clonotype was seen at least ten times. CDR3 DNA: TGTGCCAGCAGCCCAATTCGACAGGGGTGGAACACTGAAGCTTTCTTT. Encoded protein: CASSPIRQGWNTEAFF. The rearrangement joins TRBV7-6 to TRBJ1-1; 8 bases agree with TRBD1. Trimming took 5 bases from V and 1 from J; bases not matched to a gene: 9. The CDR3 has 16 amino acids. Looked up from germline, CDR1 is SGHVS and CDR2 is FNYEAQ.

The V gene is TRBV12-3 or TRBV12-4, the J gene TRBJ1-4; 9 nucleotides line up with TRBD1. This CDR3 comprises 15 residues. The ends lost 6 bases at V and 5 bases at J; junction bases unmatched: 7. The CDR3 DNA reads as TGTGCCAGCAGCGCAACCGGGACAGGGAATGAAAAACTGTTTTTT. Amino acid sequence: CASSATGTGNEKLFF.

The J gene is TRBJ2-2, the V gene TRBV19; unclear D gene. This CDR3 contains 12 residues. Germline V gene data show CDR1 as LNHDA and CDR2 as SQIVND (reference sequence). Trimming cost V 2 bases and J 6 bases, with 4 bases left between them. CDR3 in DNA: TGTGCCAGTAGTATAATGCCCGGGGAGCTGTTTTTT. Translating it yields CASSIMPGELFF.

Comments on this clonotype: Being one base from a much bigger clone, this may be a read error. The chain is built from TRBV27 and TRBJ1-1, with a possible D match to TRBD1 (5 bases). The CDR3 is made up of 14 amino acids. The ends were cut back, 2 bases at V and 6 bases at J, with 13 bases in the middle. The germline CDR1 and CDR2 sequences are MNHEY and SMNVEV (reference sequence). The CDR3 reads CASSLPTVGSEAFF. The CDR3, as DNA: TGTGCCAGCAGTTTACCGACAGTGGGGTCTGAAGCTTTCTTT.

The chain links TRBV7-8 to TRBJ2-7, with D perhaps TRBD2 (6 bases). Trimming cost V 4 bases and J 6 bases, with 13 bases left between them. The CDR3 covers 13 residues. Germline CDR1 and CDR2: SGHVS and FQNEAQ. CDR3: CASSSAGFSEQYF. CDR3 DNA sequence: TGTGCCAGCAGCTCCGCGGGGTTCTCCGAGCAGTACTTC.

The genes are TRBV4-1 and TRBJ2-7; D could derive from TRBD1 or TRBD2 (6 bases each). V lost 0 bases and J 3 bases, leaving 12 bases between the germline ends. The CDR3 sequence is 15 residues long. Germline V gene data show CDR1 as MGHRA and CDR2 as YSYEKL. CDR3 in DNA: TGCGCCAGCAGCCAAGACAACGGGGGCTTCTACGAGCAGTACGTC. Amino acids: CASSQDNGGFYEQYV.

As to this clonotype: A read error may be the cause here, since a much bigger clone is one base away. The V gene is TRBV13, the J gene TRBJ2-1; 12 positions agree with TRBD1. V lost 4 bases, J lost 9 bases, and 7 bases stayed unmatched. The CDR3 is made up of 15 amino acids. The germline CDR1 and CDR2 sequences are PRHDT and FYEKMQ (reference sequence). In DNA, the CDR3 is TGTGCCAGCAGCTCCCCCGGGACAGGGGGCACTGAGCAGTTCTTC. This codes for CASSSPGTGGTEQFF.

This clonotype was seen only a few times. The chain couples TRBV6-1 to TRBJ1-5, with 8 bases lining up with TRBD1. J was trimmed by 7 bases and V by 4 bases; bases with no gene match: 12. This CDR3 region has 16 residues. Germline V gene sequence: CDR1 MNHNS, CDR2 SASEGT. Here the CDR3 DNA reads TGTGCCAGCAGTGCGCCGCCCCAGGGGGCACGACAGCCCCAGCATTTT. It translates to CASSAPPQGARQPQHF.

The chain combines TRBV12-5 with TRBJ2-7; D call uncertain. Between the trimmed V and J ends, which lost 1 base and 1 base, there was a span of 5 bases. This CDR3 contains 13 residues. Per germline, CDR1 LGHNT and CDR2 FRNRAP. The CDR3 nucleotides are TGTGCTAGTGGTTTGGGACCTTCCTACGAGCAGTACTTC. Its translation is CASGLGPSYEQYF.

Only a few counts were recorded for this clonotype. This chain links TRBV6-1 with TRBJ1-2, with D unresolved. The length of the CDR3 is 12 residues. CDR1 is MNHNS, CDR2 SASEGT, per germline. Trimming removed 8 bases from V and 4 bases from J, with 11 bases in between. In DNA form, the CDR3 reads TGTGCCAGCTTCAGACTGGGCTATGGCTACACCTTC. Translated, it gives CASFRLGYGYTF.

This chain links TRBV20-1 with TRBJ2-2, with D perhaps matching TRBD1 (5 bases). Germline loops: CDR1 DFQATT, CDR2 SNEGSKA (reference sequence). The ends were cut back, 0 bases at V and 3 bases at J, with 11 bases in the middle. The CDR3 totals 15 residues. Here the CDR3 DNA reads TGCAGTGCTAGAGATAGCAGGGTATACACCGGGGAGCTGTTTTTT. Encoded protein: CSARDSRVYTGELFF.

This clonotype was counted between two and nine times. The V and J genes are TRBV20-1 and TRBJ2-1; D might be TRBD1 (6 bases). CDR1 and CDR2 (germline): DFQATT, SNEGSKA (reference sequence). CDR3 size: 12 residues. V gave up 8 bases and J gave up 5 bases, with 13 bases separating them. CDR3 loop: CSTVQGNNEQFF. In nucleotides, the CDR3 is TGCAGTACCGTACAGGGAAACAATGAGCAGTTCTTC.